This T cell receptor (beta chain) was retrieved from a study of blood T cell repertoires in COVID-19. About the study: Spain, Italy and the United States supplied samples that represented acute and convalescent COVID-19. Sources were T cells, B-cell-depleted T cells, or PBMCs; the material itself was cDNA or gDNA.

Source study methods: Scientists estimated how many nucleated cells there were by amplifying reference gene primers. Profiling relied on immunoSEQ multiplex PCR, and the TCRdb table lists in-frame clones only, not all of them. V and J calls and clone size follow that table, whereas D and trimming were derived from the DNA. This table holds around 300,000 clones, around 81% found once. Germline V lookup: CDR1 KGHSH, CDR2 LQKENI. Germline trimming cut 0 bases from V and 2 bases from J; bases unmatched to any gene: 3. The CDR3 runs 16 residues. The receptor was derived from a woman in her forties or fifties with active or convalescent COVID-19. This sequence joins TRBV18 and TRBJ2-1; 8 nucleotides agree with TRBD2. The sequencing input was peripheral blood. CDR3 protein: CASSPPLAGTYNEQFF. For the CDR3, the DNA is TGTGCCAGCTCACCACCCCTAGCGGGTACCTACAATGAGCAGTTCTTC. Drawing the rest from reference TRBV18 and TRBJ2-1, the complete variable domain is NAGVMQNPRHLVRRRGQEARLRCSPMKGHSHVYWYRQLPEEGLKFMVYLQKENIIDESGMPKERFSAEFPKEGPSILRIQQVVRGDSAAYFCASSPPLAGTYNEQFFGPGTRLTVL.